This TCR beta chain is drawn from a study of low-dose radiotherapy and immunotherapy resistance in tumors. Study-level information: For Cohort 1, fractions of 0.5 Gy were given every 2 weeks, reaching 6.5 Gy overall. Participants in Cohort 2 were given 1 Gy per fraction every two weeks, for 13 Gy over 26 weeks.

Germline CDR1 is WSHSY and CDR2 is SAAADI. V was clipped by 6 bases and J by 4 bases; unmatched bases: 10. The CDR3 length is 15 residues. Patients who could take part had advanced solid tumors with no tumor-infiltrating lymphocytes. TRAV- and TRBV-specific primers, spanning alpha and beta chains, primed first-strand cDNA. Amplification of TCRs used a constant-region primer and V-primer adapter for around 19 PCR cycles. TCRdb ran MiXCR on the reads and lists one entry per CDR3 protein. This table holds 13,000 or so distinct CDR3 sequences, roughly 75% found once. This TCR was sampled from a human donor with advanced metastatic prostate, ovarian, gallbladder or colorectal cancer (not recorded which). This table probably holds off-target reads from a library built for another chain. This rearrangement joins TRBV10-2 to TRBJ1-1, with 8 bases identical to TRBD1. The CDR3 DNA follows: TGCGCCAGCAGGACAGGGGAAGGTTACAGCACTGAAGCTTTCTTT. Amino acids: CASRTGEGYSTEAFF.